In this sample, the clone carrying this TCR beta chain turned up many times. Its specificity is not known. CDR1 is DFQATT, CDR2 SNEGSKA, per germline (reference sequence). Trimming shortened V by 0 bases and J by 4 bases, and 18 bases separated the two germline ends. This CDR3 is built from 16 residues. This sample was included in a study of Graves' ophthalmopathy and Graves' hyperthyroidism. Study summary: Peripheral blood was gathered at first diagnosis, ahead of any treatment whatsoever. General study points: The model achieved about 64% sensitivity and 72.22% specificity for ophthalmopathy progression.

Investigators amplified TCR beta CDR3 regions from RNA transcripts. HTBI primers served in a first-round RT-PCR, which a second-round multiplex PCR followed. TCRdb fed the multiplex PCR reads into MiXCR, producing one record per CDR3 protein. The sample records roughly 350,000 distinct CDR3 sequences, approximately 17% being singletons. The chain carries TRBV20-1 and TRBJ1-2; D not certain. The clonotype originates from an adult woman with stable Graves' hyperthyroidism. Sequencing input: peripheral blood. CDR3 bases: TGCAGTGCTAGAGACACGAAACTATCGCCTGCCTATGGCTACACCTTC. This translates into CSARDTKLSPAYGYTF.